This T cell receptor (beta chain) was recovered during a study of T cells in localized non-small cell lung cancer. General study findings and limits: Increased T cell density in blood showed an association with longer overall survival. Only one tumor region went through sequencing, so heterogeneity may still be there. Among the tissues sampled, uninvolved adjacent lung had the highest T cell clonality, above tumor.

TCRdb's copy holds only in-frame clones and misses some; the assay was immunoSEQ multiplex PCR. The table has 45,000 or so clones, about four fifths seen once. Concerning this clone itself: Its specificity is unknown.

Germline lookup yields CDR1 SGDLS and CDR2 YYNGEE. Trimming took off 4 bases at V and 0 bases at J, with 10 bases between the two ends. The length of the CDR3 is 14 residues. This receptor was taken from a man aged 40-75 years with stage III lung adenocarcinoma. Sequenced material: peripheral blood mononuclear cells, taken before any cancer treatment. The genes are TRBV9 and TRBJ1-2; D uncertain. CDR3 in amino acids: CASSPRPANYGYTF. DNA of the CDR3: TGTGCCAGCAGCCCCCGGCCAGCTAACTATGGCTACACCTTC.